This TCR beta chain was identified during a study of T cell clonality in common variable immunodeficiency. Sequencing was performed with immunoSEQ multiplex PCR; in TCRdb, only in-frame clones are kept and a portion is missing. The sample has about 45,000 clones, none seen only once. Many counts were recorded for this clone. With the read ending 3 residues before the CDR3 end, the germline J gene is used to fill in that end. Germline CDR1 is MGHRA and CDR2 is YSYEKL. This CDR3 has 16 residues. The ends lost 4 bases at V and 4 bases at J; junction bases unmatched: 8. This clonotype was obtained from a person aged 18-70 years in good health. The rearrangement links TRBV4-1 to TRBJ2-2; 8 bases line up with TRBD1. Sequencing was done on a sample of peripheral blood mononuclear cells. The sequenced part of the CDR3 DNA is TGCGCCAGCAGCCCCAGGACAGGGTTAGGCACCGGGGAG. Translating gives CASSPRTGLGTGE. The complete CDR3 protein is CASSPRTGLGTGELFF.